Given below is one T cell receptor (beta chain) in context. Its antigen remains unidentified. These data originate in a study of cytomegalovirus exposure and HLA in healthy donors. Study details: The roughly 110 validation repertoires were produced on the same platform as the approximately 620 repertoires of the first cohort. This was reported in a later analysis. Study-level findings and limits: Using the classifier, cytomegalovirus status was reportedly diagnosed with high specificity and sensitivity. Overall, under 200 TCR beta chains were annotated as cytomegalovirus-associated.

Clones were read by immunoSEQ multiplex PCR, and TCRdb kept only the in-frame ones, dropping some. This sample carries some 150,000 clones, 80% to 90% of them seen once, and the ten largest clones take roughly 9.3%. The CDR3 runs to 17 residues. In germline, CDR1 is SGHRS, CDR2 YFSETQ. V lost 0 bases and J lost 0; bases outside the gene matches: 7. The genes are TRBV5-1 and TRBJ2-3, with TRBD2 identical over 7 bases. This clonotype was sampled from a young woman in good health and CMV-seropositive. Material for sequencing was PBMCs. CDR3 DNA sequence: TGCGCCAGCAGCTTGGGAGCGGGGCAACTTAGCACAGATACGCAGTATTTT. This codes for CASSLGAGQLSTDTQYF.